This T cell receptor beta chain came from a study of radiation and T cells in renal cell carcinoma. Findings and caveats of the study: Top tumor clonotypes rose in blood 2 weeks post-radiation, then contracted.

The time point was: blood 4 weeks post-SBRT, at nephrectomy. Treatment in this sample: 15 Gy SBRT to primary tumor, nephrectomy 4 weeks later. Profiled with immunoSEQ multiplex PCR; TCRdb holds only in-frame clones, not every one. The data show some 150,000 clones, around 88% seen once. The CDR3 extends over 11 amino acids. Germline V gene data show CDR1 as MNHEY and CDR2 as SVGAGI. The ends were cut back, 6 bases at V and 3 bases at J, with 6 bases in the middle. Details on this clone: Its antigen is still unknown.

The sequence was collected from a woman between 45 and 60 years old with renal cell carcinoma. V gene TRBV6-5 combines with J gene TRBJ2-7; D is uncertain. The specimen comprised blood, sampled from a patient whose treatment included radiotherapy and nephrectomy. CDR3 nucleotide sequence: TGTGCCAGCAGGTCAAACTACGAGCAGTACTTC. Protein product: CASRSNYEQYF.